A single TCR beta chain is shown here with its context. Its matching antigen is unknown. The data were obtained in a study of identifying expanded T cells in peripheral blood. Regarding the study as a whole: Across healthy donors, higher total template counts meant significantly greater roughly two-week count variance. About 1.2 clones differed between technical replicates, versus approximately 16 and 19 over time.

Trimming took off 8 bases at V and 3 bases at J, with 14 bases between the two ends. CDR1 is GTSNPN and CDR2 is SVGIG in the germline V gene (reference sequence). This CDR3 is built from 13 residues. TCRdb's table, derived via immunoSEQ multiplex PCR, lists solely in-frame clones and lacks some. The sample consists of roughly 56,000 clones, about four fifths of them appearing once. The specimen sequenced was blood. The sequence derives from a person between 18 and 70 years old in good health. The chain has TRBV30 and TRBJ1-5; TRBD1 is a possible D gene (5 bases). The CDR3 DNA sequence: TGTGCCGCGGGGCAGGGAATCAATCAGCCCCAGCATTTT. Protein sequence: CAAGQGINQPQHF.